The 23 T cell receptor beta chains listed next were all sequenced from one sample in a study of shared clonotypes between healthy human individuals. Naive CD8 populations comprised CD45RO-negative cells positively selected for CCR7, excluding terminally differentiated effector memory CD45RA+ cells. Clones were sequenced by immunoSEQ multiplex PCR, and TCRdb holds only the in-frame ones, with some missing. The sample consists of approximately 590,000 clones, roughly 95% of them appearing once. The specimen was naive CD8+ T cells sorted from blood. The receptors derive from a woman in her 30s in good health.

Turning to this clone: Other DNA variants within this sample encode the same CDR3. This chain uses TRBV19 with TRBJ2-1; tentatively, D is TRBD2 (6 bases). V lost 5 bases, J lost 5 bases, and 10 bases lay in between. This CDR3 region has 13 residues. The germline V gene has CDR1 LNHDA and CDR2 SQIVND (reference sequence). The CDR3 loop is CASSPGLDNEQFF. The CDR3 DNA reads TGTGCCAGTAGTCCGGGACTGGACAATGAGCAGTTCTTC.

The genes are TRBV7-8 and TRBJ2-7; D perhaps matches TRBD2 (6 bases). The CDR3 totals 14 residues. V was trimmed by 0 bases and J by 9 bases, leaving 15 bases between them. Germline CDR1 and CDR2: SGHVS and FQNEAQ. Here the CDR3 DNA reads TGTGCCAGCAGCTTAGCGATGGGGGAGGAAGGGCAGTACTTC. It translates to CASSLAMGEEGQYF.

V and J are TRBV4-1 and TRBJ1-4; D perhaps matches TRBD1 (6 bases). The germline gives CDR1 MGHRA, CDR2 YSYEKL. The germline V and J ends were trimmed by 0 bases and 8 bases, with 13 bases remaining between them. This CDR3 spans 15 amino acids. DNA for the CDR3: TGCGCCAGCAGCCAAGATCCTTCGGGGGGCGAAAAACTGTTTTTT. Its protein is CASSQDPSGGEKLFF.

The chain couples TRBV27 to TRBJ2-2; 10 nucleotides match TRBD1. The CDR3 runs 16 residues. V trimming: 4 bases; J trimming: 2 bases; junction bases outside the gene matches: 4. Germline CDR1 and CDR2: MNHEY and SMNVEV (reference sequence). As DNA, the CDR3 is TGTGCCAGCAGTTCCGGGACAGGGGTAAACACCGGGGAGCTGTTTTTT. It yields the protein CASSSGTGVNTGELFF.

This chain joins TRBV7-9 and TRBJ1-5, with 7 bases lining up with TRBD1. The V segment lost 5 bases and the J segment 4 bases; nucleotides outside the gene matches: 8. Germline loops: CDR1 SEHNR, CDR2 FQNEAQ (reference sequence). The CDR3 loop spans 15 amino acids. CDR3 nucleotides: TGTGCCAGCAGCGCAGCAGGGGGTCGGAATCAGCCCCAGCATTTT. Protein sequence: CASSAAGGRNQPQHF. The complete variable domain, with remaining parts taken from reference TRBV7-9 and TRBJ1-5, reads DTGVSQNPRHKITKRGQNVTFRCDPISEHNRLYWYRQTLGQGPEFLTYFQNEAQLEKSRLLSDRFSAERPKGSFSTLEIQRTEQGDSAMYLCASSAAGGRNQPQHFGDGTRLSIL.

The gene calls are TRBV7-2 and TRBJ2-7; 7 positions agree with TRBD2. This CDR3 region has 16 residues. The J segment lost 2 bases and the V segment lost 1 base, leaving 8 bases of the junction unmatched. Germline CDR1 is SGHTA and CDR2 is FQGNSA. The CDR3: CASSLVGGRVTYEQYF. Here the CDR3 DNA reads TGTGCCAGCAGCTTAGTCGGCGGGAGAGTAACCTACGAGCAGTACTTC.

The chain uses TRBV27 and TRBJ2-1; D is uncertain. This CDR3 is built from 14 residues. The ends were cut back, 8 bases at V and 6 bases at J, with 17 bases in the middle. Per germline, CDR1 MNHEY and CDR2 SMNVEV (reference sequence). This CDR3 reads CASRTGDLLNEQFF. In DNA, the CDR3 is TGTGCCAGCCGAACTGGGGATCTGCTCAATGAGCAGTTCTTC.

In the case of this clone: Other DNA sequences from this sample encode an identical CDR3 as well. The CDR3, as DNA: TGTGCCAGCAGCCCAGGGACCTACGAGCAGTACTTC. This codes for CASSPGTYEQYF. The V gene is TRBV5-4, the J gene TRBJ2-7; a weak D match, TRBD1 (5 bases). Germline CDR1 and CDR2: SGHNT and YYREEE (reference sequence). The CDR3 spans 12 residues. V dropped 4 bases and J dropped 2 bases, with 7 bases sitting between them.

This chain uses TRBV19 with TRBJ2-3, with 7 bases that match TRBD1. This CDR3 region has 16 residues. Per germline, CDR1 LNHDA and CDR2 SQIVND (reference sequence). The junction had 6 bases not matched to a gene; V was cut back by 3 bases and J by 0 bases. The CDR3 region has the DNA TGTGCCAGTAGTATCCCCCGGGACAGCAGCACAGATACGCAGTATTTT. Translation: CASSIPRDSSTDTQYF.

This clone appeared once. V gene TRBV2 combines with J gene TRBJ2-5; 9 bases are a match to TRBD2. The better agreement between TRBJ2-7 and the DNA end casts doubt on the J call. The CDR3 covers 15 residues. Germline V gene data show CDR1 as SNHLY and CDR2 as FYNNEI. The CDR3 bases are TGTGCCAGCAGTGAAGAGGCTAGCGGGACCTACGAGCAGTACTTC. It is translated as CASSEEASGTYEQYF.

The chain employs TRBV6-1 and TRBJ2-3; the D is unclear. The CDR3 totals 15 residues. Trimming left V 7 bases short and J 0 bases short, with 14 bases between. CDR1 is MNHNS, CDR2 SASEGT, per germline. The CDR3 here is CASMERVYSTDTQYF. CDR3 in DNA: TGTGCCAGCATGGAAAGGGTTTATAGCACAGATACGCAGTATTTT.

The chain uses TRBV6-1 and TRBJ2-7; TRBD2 might be the D (6 bases). The CDR3 spans 13 residues. V gave up 6 bases and J gave up 3 bases, with 12 bases separating them. Looked up from germline, CDR1 is MNHNS and CDR2 is SASEGT. CDR3 protein: CASRWDGSYEQYF. CDR3 sequence (DNA): TGTGCCAGCAGGTGGGACGGGAGCTACGAGCAGTACTTC.

This clone was detected once. The chain combines TRBV6-1 with TRBJ2-7; 7 positions match TRBD1. V lost 1 base and J lost 2; bases outside the gene matches: 5. The CDR3 spans 15 residues. Germline CDR1 reads MNHNS; CDR2 reads SASEGT. The DNA for the CDR3 is TGTGCCAGCAGTGAAGGACAGGGCCCTACCTACGAGCAGTACTTC. Translated: CASSEGQGPTYEQYF.

The chain employs TRBV28 and TRBJ2-1; no reliable D call. V was cut by 5 bases and J by 1 base, with 15 bases left in between. The CDR3 runs to 16 residues. Germline assignment: CDR1 MDHEN and CDR2 SYDVKM. The chain's CDR3 is CASSPRPPRSYNEQFF. In nucleotides, the CDR3 is TGTGCCAGCAGTCCCCGCCCACCTCGGTCCTACAATGAGCAGTTCTTC.

This clone was seen a single time. The chain uses TRBV19 and TRBJ1-4; 10 bases are a match to TRBD1. Germline V gene lookup returns CDR1 LNHDA and CDR2 SQIVND (reference sequence). V shed 10 bases and J 5 bases; nucleotides not matched to a gene: 7. The CDR3 has 14 residues. CDR3 sequence reads: CATSPGQGNEKLFF. Here the CDR3 DNA reads TGTGCCACCTCCCCGGGACAGGGGAATGAAAAACTGTTTTTT.

The rearrangement uses TRBV11-2 and TRBJ2-7; TRBD2 agrees at 8 bases. Losses at the gene ends were 5 bases for V and 5 bases for J; bases not matched to a gene: 2. This CDR3 is 12 amino acids long. CDR1 is SGHAT and CDR2 is FQNNGV in the germline V gene. The CDR3 nucleotides read TGTGCCAGCAGCGCGGGACTAGACGAGCAGTACTTC. This translates into CASSAGLDEQYF. Drawing the rest from reference TRBV11-2 and TRBJ2-7, the complete variable domain is EAGVAQSPRYKIIEKRQSVAFWCNPISGHATLYWYQQILGQGPKLLIQFQNNGVVDDSQLPKDRFSAERLKGVDSTLKIQPAKLEDSAVYLCASSAGLDEQYFGPGTRLTVT.

The chain links TRBV19 to TRBJ2-3; the D is unclear. The CDR3 extends over 15 amino acids. V dropped 0 bases and J dropped 2 bases, with 9 bases sitting between them. Germline-derived CDR1 and CDR2 are LNHDA and SQIVND (reference sequence). The CDR3 DNA sequence: TGTGCCAGTAGTATAGATCATGGAGCCACAGATACGCAGTATTTT. Residues: CASSIDHGATDTQYF.

The genes are TRBV28 and TRBJ2-5, with TRBD2 matching 8 bases. Losses at the gene ends were 4 bases for V and 4 bases for J; bases not matched to a gene: 11. The CDR3 covers 16 residues. Germline assignment: CDR1 MDHEN and CDR2 SYDVKM. CDR3: CASSSQKRELLETQYF. CDR3 nucleotides: TGTGCCAGCAGTTCACAAAAGCGGGAGTTGCTAGAGACCCAGTACTTC.

CDR3 protein: CSVEDRLAGVREQFF. CDR3 DNA sequence: TGCAGCGTTGAAGACAGACTAGCGGGAGTGCGGGAGCAGTTCTTC. The chain has TRBV29-1 and TRBJ2-1; 12 bases align to TRBD2. The CDR3 is 15 amino acids. Unmatched junction bases numbered 7, after V lost 0 bases and J lost 10 bases. The V gene's germline CDR1 is SQVTM and CDR2 ANQGSEA.

Concerning this clone itself: Other DNA sequences in the sample encode the same CDR3. This chain uses TRBV7-9 with TRBJ2-7, with 7 nucleotides matching TRBD2. The CDR3 is 15 amino acids. CDR1 and CDR2 (germline): SEHNR, FQNEAQ (reference sequence). V was clipped by 1 base and J by 4 bases; unmatched bases: 7. CDR3 DNA sequence: TGTGCCAGCAGCTTAGTGGCCGGGGGGTCGTACGAGCAGTACTTC. Its translation: CASSLVAGGSYEQYF. Based on the CDR3 plus reference TRBV7-9 and TRBJ2-7, the full variable domain is DTGVSQNPRHKITKRGQNVTFRCDPISEHNRLYWYRQTLGQGPEFLTYFQNEAQLEKSRLLSDRFSAERPKGSFSTLEIQRTEQGDSAMYLCASSLVAGGSYEQYFGPGTRLTVT.

The chain is built from TRBV30 and TRBJ2-5; D unclear. The DNA end is more similar to TRBJ2-7, so the J call may be wrong. The germline V gene has CDR1 GTSNPN and CDR2 SVGIG (reference sequence). This CDR3 is 11 amino acids long. This chain's CDR3 is CAWRPGYEQYF. The CDR3 DNA sequence: TGTGCCTGGAGACCAGGCTACGAGCAGTACTTC.

This clone has a single count. V usage is TRBV27 and J usage is TRBJ2-1; 8 bases agree with TRBD2. Germline CDR1 is MNHEY and CDR2 is SMNVEV (reference sequence). The CDR3 spans 17 residues. The V and J ends lost 3 bases and 5 bases, in that order; junction bases with no gene match: 12. The CDR3 DNA reads as TGTGCCAGCAGTTTTATAAAGGCGGGAGGCGCGGACAATGAGCAGTTCTTC. It translates to CASSFIKAGGADNEQFF.

This rearrangement joins TRBV13 to TRBJ2-1; D gene uncertain. V was pared by 1 base and J by 5 bases, with 9 bases between. Germline values: CDR1 PRHDT, CDR2 FYEKMQ (reference sequence). The CDR3 has 14 residues. The CDR3 nucleotides read TGTGCCAGCAGCTTAGTGTCAAGAAACAATGAGCAGTTCTTC. Translation: CASSLVSRNNEQFF.